These 19 T cell receptor beta chains were sequenced from one sample in a study of blood T cell repertoires in COVID-19. Produced via immunoSEQ multiplex PCR; TCRdb's table is partial and in-frame only. The repertoire holds fewer than 250,000 clones, around four fifths seen once, with approximately 20% in the top ten. The source material was peripheral blood. The source is a man aged 30-40 years with active or convalescent COVID-19.

V usage is TRBV14 and J usage is TRBJ2-5; no clear D. Germline values: CDR1 SGHDN, CDR2 FVKESK. Trimming shortened V by 0 bases and J by 1 base, and 9 bases separated the two germline ends. The CDR3 is made up of 15 amino acids. The CDR3 here is CASSQEVASQETQYF. CDR3 sequence (DNA): TGTGCCAGCAGCCAAGAGGTGGCTAGCCAAGAGACCCAGTACTTC. Full variable domain (missing parts from reference TRBV14 and TRBJ2-5): EAGVTQFPSHSVIEKGQTVTLRCDPISGHDNLYWYRRVMGKEIKFLLHFVKESKQDESGMPNNRFLAERTGGTYSTLKVQPAELEDSGVYFCASSQEVASQETQYFGPGTRLLVL.

This chain connects TRBV7-8 to TRBJ1-2, with unresolved D. The V end was cut by 1 base, the J end by 2 bases, with 8 bases between. Germline CDR1 is SGHVS and CDR2 is FQNEAQ. The CDR3 has 14 residues. The DNA of the CDR3 is TGTGCCAGCAGCTTAGGAACGGGGAACTATGGCTACACCTTC. Amino acids: CASSLGTGNYGYTF.

This clone was seen only a few times. This chain's CDR3 is CASSLDLSSGNTIYF. The CDR3 DNA reads as TGCGCCAGCAGCTTGGACTTAAGCTCTGGAAACACCATATATTTT. This chain joins TRBV5-1 and TRBJ1-3; no clear D gene. Trimming took off 0 bases at V and 0 bases at J, with 7 bases between the two ends. The CDR3 contains 15 residues. Germline CDR1 SGHRS, CDR2 YFSETQ. The full variable domain, with the rest looked up from reference TRBV5-1 and TRBJ1-3, is KAGVTQTPRYLIKTRGQQVTLSCSPISGHRSVSWYQQTPGQGLQFLFEYFSETQRNKGNFPGRFSGRQFSNSRSEMNVSTLELGDSALYLCASSLDLSSGNTIYFGEGSWLTVV.

V is TRBV9 and J is TRBJ1-1; TRBD1 agrees at 8 bases. The V gene end was trimmed by 6 bases and the J gene end by 5 bases; junction bases not matched to a gene: 9. Germline lookup yields CDR1 SGDLS and CDR2 YYNGEE. The length of the CDR3 is 14 residues. The CDR3 bases are TGTGCCAGCAACCCCACAGGGGGATGGACTGAAGCTTTCTTT. Protein sequence: CASNPTGGWTEAFF.

The J gene is TRBJ1-5, the V gene TRBV18; D gene uncertain. Germline V gene data show CDR1 as KGHSH and CDR2 as LQKENI. V was clipped by 0 bases and J by 2 bases, with 8 bases between them. The CDR3 contains 15 residues. CDR3 residues: CASSPPPLGNQPQHF. The CDR3 nucleotides are TGTGCCAGCTCACCACCCCCACTGGGCAATCAGCCCCAGCATTTT.

The chain couples TRBV18 to TRBJ1-1, with 7 bases aligning to TRBD1. Germline trimming cut 6 bases from V and 1 base from J; bases unmatched to any gene: 8. Per the germline V gene, CDR1 is KGHSH and CDR2 is LQKENI. The CDR3 covers 15 residues. The CDR3 sequence is CASSLRQGGNTEAFF. The CDR3 DNA is TGTGCCAGCTCTCTAAGACAGGGAGGGAACACTGAAGCTTTCTTT.

The gene calls are TRBV4-3 and TRBJ1-1, with a possible D match to TRBD1 (5 bases). Trimming left V 4 bases short and J 8 bases short, with 14 bases between. The V gene's germline CDR1 is LGHNA and CDR2 YSLEER. This CDR3 spans 13 amino acids. CDR3 sequence reads: CASSPGDGLEAFF. The CDR3 DNA sequence: TGCGCCAGCAGCCCGGGGGATGGCCTCGAAGCTTTCTTT.

The rearrangement links TRBV6-5 to TRBJ2-1; tentative D call: TRBD1 (5 bases). The germline V gene has CDR1 MNHEY and CDR2 SVGAGI. The V end lost 6 bases, the J end lost 7 bases, and 13 bases lay between the germline ends. The CDR3 loop spans 13 amino acids. The CDR3 DNA reads TGTGCCAGCAGACAACTCCAGGGAAATGAGCAGTTCTTC. Its translation: CASRQLQGNEQFF.

The gene calls are TRBV28 and TRBJ1-5; maybe TRBD1 (5 bases). The germline V gene encodes CDR1 MDHEN and CDR2 SYDVKM. The CDR3 contains 18 residues. V was clipped by 2 bases and J by 6 bases, with 23 bases between them. The CDR3 loop is CASSLGHGGPGGGQPQHF. The CDR3 coding sequence is TGTGCCAGCAGTTTAGGACATGGGGGACCCGGGGGGGGTCAGCCCCAGCATTTT. Looking up the rest from reference TRBV28 and TRBJ1-5 gives the full variable domain: DVKVTQSSRYLVKRTGEKVFLECVQDMDHENMFWYRQDPGLGLRLIYFSYDVKMKEKGDIPEGYSVSREKKERFSLILESASTNQTSMYLCASSLGHGGPGGGQPQHFGDGTRLSIL.

This chain connects TRBV5-1 to TRBJ2-3; 9 bases map to TRBD2. J gave up 2 bases and V 4 bases, and 8 bases lay outside the gene matches. The CDR3 length is 16 residues. The germline V gene has CDR1 SGHRS and CDR2 YFSETQ. The CDR3 DNA is TGCGCCAGCAGCCCGGTTAGCGGGGGATTCACAGATACGCAGTATTTT. It is translated as CASSPVSGGFTDTQYF.

The V call is TRBV14, the J call TRBJ2-6; unclear D gene. Germline CDR1 is SGHDN and CDR2 is FVKESK. This CDR3 comprises 15 residues. Trimming removed 4 bases from V and 1 base from J, with 8 bases in between. The CDR3 protein is CASSPFRSGANVLTF. As DNA, the CDR3 is TGTGCCAGCAGCCCCTTTCGGTCTGGGGCCAACGTCCTGACTTTC.

The chain links TRBV6-2 or TRBV6-3 to TRBJ2-5, with 10 bases identical to TRBD2. This CDR3 has 16 residues. Trimming cost V 6 bases and J 0 bases; bases outside gene matches: 7. Germline-derived CDR1 and CDR2 are MNHEY and SVGEGT. The CDR3 region is CASSSGLAAYQETQYF. Written as DNA, the CDR3 is TGTGCCAGCAGCTCCGGACTAGCGGCCTACCAAGAGACCCAGTACTTC.

The rearrangement joins TRBV11-2 to TRBJ2-1; 12 bases are a match to TRBD2. Per the germline V gene, CDR1 is SGHAT and CDR2 is FQNNGV. With 9 bases clipped from V and 2 bases from J, the junction kept 11 bases outside the gene matches. CDR3 length: 17 amino acids. CDR3 residues: CASTSGRISTPYNEQFF. The DNA of the CDR3 is TGTGCCAGTACTAGCGGGAGGATCTCTACTCCCTACAATGAGCAGTTCTTC. Looking up the rest from reference TRBV11-2 and TRBJ2-1 gives the full variable domain: EAGVAQSPRYKIIEKRQSVAFWCNPISGHATLYWYQQILGQGPKLLIQFQNNGVVDDSQLPKDRFSAERLKGVDSTLKIQPAKLEDSAVYLCASTSGRISTPYNEQFFGPGTRLTVL.

This clone was picked up one time. The rearrangement joins TRBV14 to TRBJ2-2; 10 positions agree with TRBD2. The J segment lost 6 bases and the V segment lost 0 bases, leaving 7 bases of the junction unmatched. This CDR3 has 17 residues. CDR1 is SGHDN and CDR2 is FVKESK in the germline V gene. CDR3 sequence: CASSQEWLAGEAGELFF. The CDR3, as DNA: TGTGCCAGCAGCCAAGAGTGGCTAGCGGGGGAAGCCGGGGAGCTGTTTTTT.

The CDR3 bases are TGTGCCAGCTTATCCGGACAGGGGAAGGACACTGAAGCTTTCTTT. Amino acids: CASLSGQGKDTEAFF. This sequence joins TRBV18 and TRBJ1-1; 9 bases align to TRBD1. This CDR3 spans 15 amino acids. Germline V lookup: CDR1 KGHSH, CDR2 LQKENI. The J segment lost 3 bases and the V segment lost 7 bases, leaving 9 bases of the junction unmatched.

The chain carries TRBV5-4 and TRBJ2-3; D perhaps matches TRBD2 (6 bases). V dropped 4 bases and J dropped 7 bases, with 22 bases sitting between them. From germline, CDR1 is SGHNT and CDR2 YYREEE (reference sequence). The CDR3 contains 16 residues. In nucleotides, the CDR3 is TGTGCCAGCAGCGAGGGCCTTAGGGCGGCGGGAAATACGCAGTATTTT. Translated, it gives CASSEGLRAAGNTQYF.

This clone was observed a few times. The chain uses TRBV21-1 and TRBJ1-2; the table's TRBD1 call for D was not verified on the DNA. TRBV21-1 is marked as a pseudogene. The CDR3 is 14 amino acids. CDR3 nucleotides: TGTGCCAGCAGCAATCAGGGGGGAGAGGATGGCTACACCTTC. This encodes CASSNQGGEDGYTF.

This chain connects TRBV27 to TRBJ1-6; the match to TRBD1 covers 10 bases. With V trimmed by 3 bases and J by 10 bases, 6 bases remained unmatched. Germline lookup yields CDR1 MNHEY and CDR2 SMNVEV (reference sequence). This CDR3 contains 15 residues. The CDR3, as DNA: TGTGCCAGCAGTTTTTCGACAGGGGGCCAGTCACCCCTCCACTTT. The encoded protein is CASSFSTGGQSPLHF.

The rearrangement joins TRBV25-1 to TRBJ1-5; D unresolved. This CDR3 is built from 14 residues. The V gene lost 0 bases and the J gene lost 4 bases, with 7 bases spanning the gap. Germline V gene data show CDR1 as MGHDK and CDR2 as SYGVNS. The CDR3 spells CASSEYGSNQPQHF. DNA for the CDR3: TGTGCCAGCAGTGAATATGGCAGTAATCAGCCCCAGCATTTT.